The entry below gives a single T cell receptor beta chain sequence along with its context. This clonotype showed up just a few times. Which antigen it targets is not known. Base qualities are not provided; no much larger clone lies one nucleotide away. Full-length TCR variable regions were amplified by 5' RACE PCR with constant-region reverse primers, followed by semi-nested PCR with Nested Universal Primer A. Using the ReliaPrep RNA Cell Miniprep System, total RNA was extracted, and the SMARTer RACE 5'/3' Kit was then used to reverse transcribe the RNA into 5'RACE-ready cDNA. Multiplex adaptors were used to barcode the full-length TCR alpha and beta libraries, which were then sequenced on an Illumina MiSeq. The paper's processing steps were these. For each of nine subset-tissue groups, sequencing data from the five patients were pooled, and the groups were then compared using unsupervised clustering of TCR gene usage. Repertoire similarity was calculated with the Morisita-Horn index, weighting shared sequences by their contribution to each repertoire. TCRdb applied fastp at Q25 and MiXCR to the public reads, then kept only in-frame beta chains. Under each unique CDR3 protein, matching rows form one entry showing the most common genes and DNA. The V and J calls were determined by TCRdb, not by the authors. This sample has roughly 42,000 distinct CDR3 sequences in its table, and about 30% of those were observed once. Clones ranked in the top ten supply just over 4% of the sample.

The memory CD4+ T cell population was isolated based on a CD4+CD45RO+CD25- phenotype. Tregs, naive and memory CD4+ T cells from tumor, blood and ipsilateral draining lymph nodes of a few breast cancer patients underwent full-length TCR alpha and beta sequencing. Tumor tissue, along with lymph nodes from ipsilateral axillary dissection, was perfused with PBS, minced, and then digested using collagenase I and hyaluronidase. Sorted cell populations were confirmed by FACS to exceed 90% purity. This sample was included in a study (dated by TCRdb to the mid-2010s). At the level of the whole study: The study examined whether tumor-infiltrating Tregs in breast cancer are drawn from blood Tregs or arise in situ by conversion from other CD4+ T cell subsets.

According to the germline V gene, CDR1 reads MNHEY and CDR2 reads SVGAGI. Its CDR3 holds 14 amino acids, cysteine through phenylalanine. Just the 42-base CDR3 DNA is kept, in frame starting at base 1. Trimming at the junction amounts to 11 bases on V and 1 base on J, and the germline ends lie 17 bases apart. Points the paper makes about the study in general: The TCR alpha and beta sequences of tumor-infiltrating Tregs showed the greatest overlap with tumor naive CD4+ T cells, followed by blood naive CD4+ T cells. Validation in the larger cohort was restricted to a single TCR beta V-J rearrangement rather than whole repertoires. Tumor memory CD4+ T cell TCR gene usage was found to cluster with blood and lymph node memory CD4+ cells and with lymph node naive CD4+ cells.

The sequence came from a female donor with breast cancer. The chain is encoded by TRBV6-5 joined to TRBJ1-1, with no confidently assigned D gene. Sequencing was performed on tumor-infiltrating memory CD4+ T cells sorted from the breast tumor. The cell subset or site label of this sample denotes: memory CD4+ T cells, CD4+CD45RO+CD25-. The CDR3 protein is CAPMDGETNTEAFF. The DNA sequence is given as TGTGCCCCCATGGACGGCGAAACGAACACTGAAGCTTTCTTT.